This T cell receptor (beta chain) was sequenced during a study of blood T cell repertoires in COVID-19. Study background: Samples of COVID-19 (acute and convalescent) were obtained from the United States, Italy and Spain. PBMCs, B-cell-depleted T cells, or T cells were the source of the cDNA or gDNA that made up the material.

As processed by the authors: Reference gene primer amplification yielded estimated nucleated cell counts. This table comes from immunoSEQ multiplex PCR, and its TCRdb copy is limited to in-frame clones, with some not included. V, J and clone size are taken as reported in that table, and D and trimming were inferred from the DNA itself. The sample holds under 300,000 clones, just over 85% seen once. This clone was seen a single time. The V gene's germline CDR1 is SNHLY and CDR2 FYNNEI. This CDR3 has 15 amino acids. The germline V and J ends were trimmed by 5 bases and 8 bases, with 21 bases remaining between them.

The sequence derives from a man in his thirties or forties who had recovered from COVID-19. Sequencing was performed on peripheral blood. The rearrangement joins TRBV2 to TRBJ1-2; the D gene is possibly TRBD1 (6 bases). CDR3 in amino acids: CASSSGVSRRDGYTF. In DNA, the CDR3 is TGTGCCAGCAGTTCAGGGGTTAGCCGACGGGACGGCTACACCTTC.